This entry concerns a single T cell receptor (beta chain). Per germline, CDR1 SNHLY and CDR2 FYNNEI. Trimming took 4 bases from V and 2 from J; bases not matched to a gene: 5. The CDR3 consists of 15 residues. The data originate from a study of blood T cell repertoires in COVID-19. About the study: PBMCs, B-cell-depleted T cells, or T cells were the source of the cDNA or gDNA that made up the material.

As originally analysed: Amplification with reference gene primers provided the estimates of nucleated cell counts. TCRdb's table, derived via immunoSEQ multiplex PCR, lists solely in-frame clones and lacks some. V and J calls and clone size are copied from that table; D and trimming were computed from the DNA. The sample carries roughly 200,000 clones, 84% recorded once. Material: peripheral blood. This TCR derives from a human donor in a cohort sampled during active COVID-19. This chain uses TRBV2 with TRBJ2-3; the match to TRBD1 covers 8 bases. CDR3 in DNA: TGTGCCAGCAGTGGGACAGGGCCTAACACAGATACGCAGTATTTT. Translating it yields CASSGTGPNTDTQYF. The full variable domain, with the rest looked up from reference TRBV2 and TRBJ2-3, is EPEVTQTPSHQVTQMGQEVILRCVPISNHLYFYWYRQILGQKVEFLVSFYNNEISEKSEIFDDQFSVERPDGSNFTLKIRSTKLEDSAMYFCASSGTGPNTDTQYFGPGTRLTVL.